This is a list of T cell receptor beta chains from one sample in a study of T cells in Graves' hyperthyroidism and ophthalmopathy. In TCRdb, the multiplex PCR reads were re-called with MiXCR into one record per CDR3 protein. The table includes 500,000 to 750,000 distinct CDR3 sequences, around 42% detected once. The sequenced material came from peripheral blood or thyroid tissue (not recorded which). The source is a woman aged 18-35 years with Graves' hyperthyroidism. Both conserved end residues are part of each CDR3. The D gene is left open where the match is weak. Only some rows state a clone size, as once, few, many or a class for expanded clones.

size	V	J	D	DNA	CDR3
NA	TRBV4-2	TRBJ1-5	TRBD1	TGTGCCAGCAGCCAGGACAGGGGAAAATATCAGCCCCAGCATTTT	CASSQDRGKYQPQHF
NA	TRBV2	TRBJ2-1	TRBD2	TGTGCCAGCAGTAATCCACAGAGAGCTAGCGGGAGGCACAATGAGCAGTTCTTC	CASSNPQRASGRHNEQFF
NA	TRBV24-1	TRBJ1-5	NA	TGTGCCACCAGTGATCTTGGGGGCGGCGATCAGCCCCAGCATTTT	CATSDLGGGDQPQHF
many	TRBV5-4	TRBJ1-1	NA	TGTGCCAGCAGCTTGAAGGGTACGAACACTGAAGCTTTCTTT	CASSLKGTNTEAFF
many	TRBV12-3/TRBV12-4	TRBJ2-7	NA	TGTGCCAGCTCCGGCCCCGAGCAGTACTTC	CASSGPEQYF
NA	TRBV7-9	TRBJ2-1	NA	TGTGCCAGCAGCTTGGCGCGCGAGCGGAGGGTGAATGAGCAGTTCTTC	CASSLARERRVNEQFF
many	TRBV15	TRBJ2-7	TRBD2	TGTGCCACCAGCAGGACCAGCGGGGAGGGGTACGAGCAGTACTTC	CATSRTSGEGYEQYF
many	TRBV20-1	TRBJ2-7	TRBD2	TGTAGTGCTAGCTTACTAGCGGGAGCTTTCGAGCAGTACTTC	CSASLLAGAFEQYF
many	TRBV5-6	TRBJ2-6	NA	TGTGCCAGCTTGCGAGGGGGGGTCTCTGGGGCCAACGTCCTGACTTTC	CASLRGGVSGANVLTF
NA	TRBV10-3	TRBJ1-1	NA	TGTGCCATCAGTGACCAAACCCTGGGGACGGTGAACACTGAAGCTTTCTTT	CAISDQTLGTVNTEAFF
NA	TRBV2	TRBJ2-5	NA	TGTGCCAGCAGTGAAGTTGCGTGGGAGACCCAGTACTTC	CASSEVAWETQYF
NA	TRBV29-1	TRBJ1-6	TRBD1	TGCAGCGTCGAGACAGGGGTCCCCCTCCACTTT	CSVETGVPLHF
NA	TRBV28	TRBJ1-5	NA	TGTGCCAGCGTCCCGGCGGGATGGCGGCCCCAGCATTTT	CASVPAGWRPQHF